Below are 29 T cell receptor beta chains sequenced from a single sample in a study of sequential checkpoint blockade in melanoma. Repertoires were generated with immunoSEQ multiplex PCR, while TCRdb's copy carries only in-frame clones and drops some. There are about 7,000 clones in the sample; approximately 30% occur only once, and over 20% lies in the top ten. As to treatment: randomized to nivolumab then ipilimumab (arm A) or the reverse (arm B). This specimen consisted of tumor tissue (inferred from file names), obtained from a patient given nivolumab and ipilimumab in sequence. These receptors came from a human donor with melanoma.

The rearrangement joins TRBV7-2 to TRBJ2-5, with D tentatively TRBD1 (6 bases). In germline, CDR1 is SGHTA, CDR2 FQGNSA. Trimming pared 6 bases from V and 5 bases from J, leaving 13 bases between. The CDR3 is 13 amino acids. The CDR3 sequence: CASRTGTRETQYF. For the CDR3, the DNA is TGTGCCAGCAGGACCGGGACACGCGAGACCCAGTACTTC.

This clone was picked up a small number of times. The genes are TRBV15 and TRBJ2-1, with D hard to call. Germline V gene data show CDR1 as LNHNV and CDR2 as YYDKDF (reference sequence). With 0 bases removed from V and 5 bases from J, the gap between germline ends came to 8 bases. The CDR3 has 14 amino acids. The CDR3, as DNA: TGTGCCACCAGCAGAGATTTGGTGGACAATGAGCAGTTCTTC. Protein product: CATSRDLVDNEQFF.

The CDR3 sequence is CASSQGDYYGYTF. Here the CDR3 DNA reads TGCGCCAGCAGCCAAGGCGACTACTATGGCTACACCTTC. This chain links TRBV23-1 with TRBJ1-2, with D unresolved. TRBV23-1 carries the ORF label, with uncertain function. This CDR3 has 13 residues. V lost 6 bases and J 3 bases, leaving 11 bases between the germline ends.

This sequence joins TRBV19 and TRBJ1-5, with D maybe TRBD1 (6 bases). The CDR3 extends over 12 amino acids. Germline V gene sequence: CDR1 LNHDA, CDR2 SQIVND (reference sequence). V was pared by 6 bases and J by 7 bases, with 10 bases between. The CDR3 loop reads CASRQGWQPQHF. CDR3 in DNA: TGTGCCAGTAGACAGGGATGGCAGCCCCAGCATTTT.

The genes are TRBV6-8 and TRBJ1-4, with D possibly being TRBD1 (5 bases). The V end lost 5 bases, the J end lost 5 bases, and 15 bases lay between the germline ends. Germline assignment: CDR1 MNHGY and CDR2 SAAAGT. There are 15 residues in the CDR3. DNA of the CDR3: TGTGCCAGCAGTACCCCGGGACTCACGAATGAAAAACTGTTTTTT. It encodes CASSTPGLTNEKLFF.

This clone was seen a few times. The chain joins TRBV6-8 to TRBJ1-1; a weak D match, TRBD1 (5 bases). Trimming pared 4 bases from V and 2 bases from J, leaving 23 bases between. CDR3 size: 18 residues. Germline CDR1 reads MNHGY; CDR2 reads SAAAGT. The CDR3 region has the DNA TGTGCCAGCAGTTTTGGTGGGGATCTCAGGGTTTTCAACACTGAAGCTTTCTTT. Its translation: CASSFGGDLRVFNTEAFF.

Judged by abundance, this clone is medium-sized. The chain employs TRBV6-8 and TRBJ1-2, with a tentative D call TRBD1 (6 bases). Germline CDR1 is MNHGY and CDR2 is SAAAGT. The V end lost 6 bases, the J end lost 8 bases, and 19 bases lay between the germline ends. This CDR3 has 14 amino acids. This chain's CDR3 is CASSMNSGGKGYTF. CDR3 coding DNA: TGTGCCAGCAGCATGAATTCGGGGGGCAAAGGCTACACCTTC.

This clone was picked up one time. CDR3 amino acids: CASSLPSGSGEQFF. CDR3 nucleotide sequence: TGCGCCAGCAGCTTGCCTAGCGGTAGCGGGGAGCAGTTCTTC. This rearrangement joins TRBV5-1 to TRBJ2-1; 7 bases agree with TRBD2. Per germline, CDR1 SGHRS and CDR2 YFSETQ. The CDR3 is made up of 14 amino acids. Germline trimming cut 1 base from V and 10 bases from J; bases unmatched to any gene: 8.

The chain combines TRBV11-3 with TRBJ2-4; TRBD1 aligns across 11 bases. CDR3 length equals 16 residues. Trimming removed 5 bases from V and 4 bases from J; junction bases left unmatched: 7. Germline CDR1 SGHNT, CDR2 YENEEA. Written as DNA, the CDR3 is TGTGCCAGCAGCGTAGTCGGGACAGGGGGTAAAAACATTCAGTACTTC. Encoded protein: CASSVVGTGGKNIQYF.

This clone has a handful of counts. CDR3 sequence reads: CASSIRLGTGRLVSINEQFF. The CDR3 bases are TGTGCCAGCAGCATCCGCCTCGGGACAGGGCGTCTGGTCTCTATCAATGAGCAGTTCTTC. This chain uses TRBV11-3 with TRBJ2-1; 9 bases line up with TRBD1. Trimming removed 5 bases from V and 6 bases from J; junction bases left unmatched: 23. CDR1 and CDR2 from the germline V gene are SGHNT and YENEEA. The CDR3 is 20 residues long.

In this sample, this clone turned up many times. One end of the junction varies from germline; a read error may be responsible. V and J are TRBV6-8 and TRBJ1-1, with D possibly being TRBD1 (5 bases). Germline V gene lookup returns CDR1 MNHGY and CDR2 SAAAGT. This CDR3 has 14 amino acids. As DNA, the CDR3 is TGTGCCATCAGTTCGGGGGGGGATGAGACTGAAGCTTTCTTT. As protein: CAISSGGDETEAFF.

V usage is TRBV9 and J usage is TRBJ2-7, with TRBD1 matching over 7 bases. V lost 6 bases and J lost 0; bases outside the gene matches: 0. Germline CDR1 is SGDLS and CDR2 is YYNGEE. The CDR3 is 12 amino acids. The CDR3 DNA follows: TGTGCCAGCAACAGGGGCTCCTACGAGCAGTACTTC. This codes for CASNRGSYEQYF.

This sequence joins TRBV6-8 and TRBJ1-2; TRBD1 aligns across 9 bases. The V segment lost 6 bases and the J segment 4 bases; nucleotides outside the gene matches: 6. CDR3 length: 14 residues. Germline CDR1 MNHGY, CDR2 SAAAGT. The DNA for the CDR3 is TGTGCCAGCAGGCCTACAGGGGGCCTCTATGGCTACACCTTC. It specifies CASRPTGGLYGYTF.

DNA of the CDR3: TGTGCCAGCTCACCCGGGACTCACGCCTACGAGCAGTACTTC. It is translated as CASSPGTHAYEQYF. J is TRBJ2-7 and V is TRBV18; D possibly corresponds to TRBD2 (6 bases). The CDR3 has 14 residues. Germline-derived CDR1 and CDR2 are KGHSH and LQKENI. V was trimmed by 3 bases and J by 2 bases, leaving 11 bases between them. Filled out from reference TRBV18 and TRBJ2-7, the complete variable domain reads NAGVMQNPRHLVRRRGQEARLRCSPMKGHSHVYWYRQLPEEGLKFMVYLQKENIIDESGMPKERFSAEFPKEGPSILRIQQVVRGDSAAYFCASSPGTHAYEQYFGPGTRLTVT.

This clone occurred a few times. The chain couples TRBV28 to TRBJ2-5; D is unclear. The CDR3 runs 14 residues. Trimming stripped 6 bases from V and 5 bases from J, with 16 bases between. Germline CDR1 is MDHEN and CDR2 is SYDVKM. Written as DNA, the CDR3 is TGTGCCAGCAGAACCACAGCCCTCCGGGAGACCCAGTACTTC. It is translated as CASRTTALRETQYF.

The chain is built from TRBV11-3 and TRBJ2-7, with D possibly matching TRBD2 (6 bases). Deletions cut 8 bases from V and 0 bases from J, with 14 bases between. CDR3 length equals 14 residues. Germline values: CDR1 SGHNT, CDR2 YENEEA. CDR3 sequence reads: CASFGGLSSYEQYF. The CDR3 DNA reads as TGTGCCAGCTTCGGAGGGCTTTCCTCCTACGAGCAGTACTTC.

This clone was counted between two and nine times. CDR3 in amino acids: CASSVVAGLMNTEAFF. DNA for the CDR3: TGTGCCAGCAGCGTAGTGGCAGGGCTCATGAACACTGAAGCTTTCTTT. The chain couples TRBV9 to TRBJ1-1, with D perhaps TRBD1 (5 bases). Trimming pared 0 bases from V and 0 bases from J, leaving 12 bases between. Germline loops: CDR1 SGDLS, CDR2 YYNGEE. This CDR3 is built from 16 residues.

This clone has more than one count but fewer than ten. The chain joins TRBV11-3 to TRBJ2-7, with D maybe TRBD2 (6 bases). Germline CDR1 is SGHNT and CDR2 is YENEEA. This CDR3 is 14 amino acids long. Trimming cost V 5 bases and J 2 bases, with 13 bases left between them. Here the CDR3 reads CASSRSTSTYEQYF. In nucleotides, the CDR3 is TGTGCCAGCAGCCGATCCACTAGCACCTACGAGCAGTACTTC.

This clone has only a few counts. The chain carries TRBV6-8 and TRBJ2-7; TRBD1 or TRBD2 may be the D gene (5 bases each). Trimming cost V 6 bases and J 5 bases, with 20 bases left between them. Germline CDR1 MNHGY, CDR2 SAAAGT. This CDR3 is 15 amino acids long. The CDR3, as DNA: TGTGCCAGCAGCCTCTTGGGACCGAGGATCCACGAGCAGTACTTC. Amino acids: CASSLLGPRIHEQYF.

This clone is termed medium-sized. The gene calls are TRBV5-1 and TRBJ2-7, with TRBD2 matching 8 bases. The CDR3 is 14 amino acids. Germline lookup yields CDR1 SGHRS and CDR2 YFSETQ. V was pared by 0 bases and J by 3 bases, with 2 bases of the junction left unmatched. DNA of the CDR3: TGCGCCAGCAGCTTGGAAGGGACTAGCTACGAGCAGTACTTC. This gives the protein CASSLEGTSYEQYF.

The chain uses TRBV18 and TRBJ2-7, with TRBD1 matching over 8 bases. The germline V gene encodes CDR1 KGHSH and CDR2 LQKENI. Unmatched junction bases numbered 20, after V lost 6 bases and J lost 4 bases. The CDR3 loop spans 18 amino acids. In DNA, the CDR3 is TGTGCCAGCTCCCCTAAATTCGGACAGGGACCCAGCGAATACGAGCAGTACTTC. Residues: CASSPKFGQGPSEYEQYF.

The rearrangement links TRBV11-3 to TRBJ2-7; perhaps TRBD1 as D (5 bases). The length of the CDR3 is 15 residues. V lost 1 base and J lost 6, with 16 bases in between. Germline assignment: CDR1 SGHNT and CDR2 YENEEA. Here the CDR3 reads CASSLVGQGLGEQYF. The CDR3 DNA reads TGTGCCAGCAGCTTAGTCGGGCAGGGCCTGGGCGAGCAGTACTTC.

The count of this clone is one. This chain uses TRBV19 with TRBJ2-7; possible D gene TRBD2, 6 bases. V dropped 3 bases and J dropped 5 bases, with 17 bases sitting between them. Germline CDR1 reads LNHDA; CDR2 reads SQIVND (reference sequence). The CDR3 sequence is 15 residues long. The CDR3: CASSMRRVEIDEQYF. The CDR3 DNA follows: TGTGCCAGTAGTATGCGGAGGGTGGAGATCGACGAGCAGTACTTC.

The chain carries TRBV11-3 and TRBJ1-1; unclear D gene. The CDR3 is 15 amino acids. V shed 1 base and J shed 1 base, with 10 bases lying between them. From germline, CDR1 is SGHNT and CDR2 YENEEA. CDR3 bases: TGTGCCAGCAGCTTAGGGGATGATAGGAACACTGAAGCTTTCTTT. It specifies CASSLGDDRNTEAFF.

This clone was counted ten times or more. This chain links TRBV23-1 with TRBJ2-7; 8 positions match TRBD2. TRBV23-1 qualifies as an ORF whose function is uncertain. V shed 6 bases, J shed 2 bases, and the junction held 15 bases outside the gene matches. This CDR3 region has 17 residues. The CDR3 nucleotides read TGCGCCAGCAGCCAAGATCGGAGTAGCGGGATTCCCTACGAGCAGTACTTC. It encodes CASSQDRSSGIPYEQYF.

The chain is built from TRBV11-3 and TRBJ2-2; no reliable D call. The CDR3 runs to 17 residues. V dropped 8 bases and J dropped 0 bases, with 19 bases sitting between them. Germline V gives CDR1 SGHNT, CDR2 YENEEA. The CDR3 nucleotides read TGTGCCAGCGAATTTTGGGTAGCCAGCGCGAACACCGGGGAGCTGTTTTTT. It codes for CASEFWVASANTGELFF.

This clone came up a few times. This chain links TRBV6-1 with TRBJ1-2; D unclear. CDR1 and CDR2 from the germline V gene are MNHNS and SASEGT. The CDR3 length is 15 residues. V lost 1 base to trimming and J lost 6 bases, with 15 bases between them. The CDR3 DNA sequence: TGTGCCAGCAGTGAAGATCTGAGAGGCCTAGATGGCTACACCTTC. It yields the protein CASSEDLRGLDGYTF.

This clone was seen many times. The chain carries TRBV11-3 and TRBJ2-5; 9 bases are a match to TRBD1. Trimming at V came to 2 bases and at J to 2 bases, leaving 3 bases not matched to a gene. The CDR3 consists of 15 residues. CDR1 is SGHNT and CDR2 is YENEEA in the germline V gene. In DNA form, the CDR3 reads TGTGCCAGCAGCTTATTACAGGGGGCTCAAGAGACCCAGTACTTC. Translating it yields CASSLLQGAQETQYF. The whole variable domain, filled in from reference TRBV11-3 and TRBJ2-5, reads EAGVVQSPRYKIIEKKQPVAFWCNPISGHNTLYWYLQNLGQGPELLIRYENEEAVDDSQLPKDRFSAERLKGVDSTLKIQPAELGDSAVYLCASSLLQGAQETQYFGPGTRLLVL.

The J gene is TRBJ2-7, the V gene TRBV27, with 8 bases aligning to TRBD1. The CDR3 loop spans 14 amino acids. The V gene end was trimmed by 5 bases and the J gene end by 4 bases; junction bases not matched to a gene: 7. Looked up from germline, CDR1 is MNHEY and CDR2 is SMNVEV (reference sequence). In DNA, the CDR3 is TGTGCCAGCAGTCCTCGCCGGACAGGGTACGAGCAGTACTTC. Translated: CASSPRRTGYEQYF.